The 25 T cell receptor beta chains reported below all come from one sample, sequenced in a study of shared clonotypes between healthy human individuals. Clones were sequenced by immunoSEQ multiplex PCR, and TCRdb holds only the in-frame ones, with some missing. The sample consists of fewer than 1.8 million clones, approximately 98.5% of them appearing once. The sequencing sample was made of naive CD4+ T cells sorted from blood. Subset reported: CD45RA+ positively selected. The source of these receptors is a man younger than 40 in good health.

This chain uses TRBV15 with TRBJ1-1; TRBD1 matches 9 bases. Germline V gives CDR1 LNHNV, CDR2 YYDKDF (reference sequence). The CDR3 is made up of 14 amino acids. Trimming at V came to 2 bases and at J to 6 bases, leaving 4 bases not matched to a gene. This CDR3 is CATSRRQGDSEAFF. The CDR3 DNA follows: TGTGCCACCAGCAGAAGACAGGGGGATTCTGAAGCTTTCTTT.

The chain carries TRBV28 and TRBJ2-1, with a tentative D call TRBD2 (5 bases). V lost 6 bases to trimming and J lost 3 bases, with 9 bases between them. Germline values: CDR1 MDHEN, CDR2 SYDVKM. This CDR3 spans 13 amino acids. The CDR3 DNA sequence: TGTGCCAGCAGCCAGCGGAACTACAATGAGCAGTTCTTC. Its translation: CASSQRNYNEQFF.

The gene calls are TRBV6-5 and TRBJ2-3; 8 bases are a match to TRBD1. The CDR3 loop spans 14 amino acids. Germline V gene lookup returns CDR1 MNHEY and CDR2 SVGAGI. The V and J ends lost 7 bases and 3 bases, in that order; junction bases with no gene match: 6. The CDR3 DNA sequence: TGTGCCAGCACCATAAGGGACAGGACAGATACGCAGTATTTT. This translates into CASTIRDRTDTQYF.

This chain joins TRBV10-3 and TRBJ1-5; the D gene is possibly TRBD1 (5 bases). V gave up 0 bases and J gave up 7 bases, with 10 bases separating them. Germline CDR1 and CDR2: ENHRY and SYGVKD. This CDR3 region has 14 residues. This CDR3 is CAISESTWGQPQHF. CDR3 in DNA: TGTGCCATCAGTGAGTCGACTTGGGGGCAGCCCCAGCATTTT.

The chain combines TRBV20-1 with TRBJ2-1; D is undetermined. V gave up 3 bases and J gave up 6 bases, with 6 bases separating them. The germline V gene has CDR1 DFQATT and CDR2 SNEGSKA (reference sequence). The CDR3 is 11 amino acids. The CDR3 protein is CSARSVNEQFF. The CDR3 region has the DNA TGCAGTGCTAGGTCTGTCAATGAGCAGTTCTTC.

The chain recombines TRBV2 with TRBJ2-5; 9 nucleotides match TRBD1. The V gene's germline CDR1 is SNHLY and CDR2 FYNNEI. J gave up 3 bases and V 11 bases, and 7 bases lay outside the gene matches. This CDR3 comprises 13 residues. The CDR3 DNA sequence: TGTGCCGGCGCTCGACAGGGGGAAGAGACCCAGTACTTC. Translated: CAGARQGEETQYF.

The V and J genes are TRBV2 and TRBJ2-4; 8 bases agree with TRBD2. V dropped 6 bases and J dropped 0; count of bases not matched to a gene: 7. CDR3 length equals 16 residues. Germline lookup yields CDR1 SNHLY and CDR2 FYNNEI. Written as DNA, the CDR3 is TGTGCCAGCAGCCCCACTAGCGGACTAGCCAAAAACATTCAGTACTTC. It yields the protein CASSPTSGLAKNIQYF.

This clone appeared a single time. The CDR3 region has the DNA TGTGCCAGCAGTTCGGGCAGGCGGCCTACCTACGAGCAGTACTTC. Its protein is CASSSGRRPTYEQYF. The chain carries TRBV6-5 and TRBJ2-7, with D unresolved. Trimming took off 4 bases at V and 2 bases at J, with 15 bases between the two ends. Looked up from germline, CDR1 is MNHEY and CDR2 is SVGAGI. The CDR3 contains 15 residues.

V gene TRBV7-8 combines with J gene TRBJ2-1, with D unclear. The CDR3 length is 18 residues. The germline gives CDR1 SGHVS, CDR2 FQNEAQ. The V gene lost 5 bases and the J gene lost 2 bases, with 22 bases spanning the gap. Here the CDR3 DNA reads TGTGCCAGCAGCCGACGCGAAATGGTCGGCTTCCCCTACAATGAGCAGTTCTTC. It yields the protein CASSRREMVGFPYNEQFF.

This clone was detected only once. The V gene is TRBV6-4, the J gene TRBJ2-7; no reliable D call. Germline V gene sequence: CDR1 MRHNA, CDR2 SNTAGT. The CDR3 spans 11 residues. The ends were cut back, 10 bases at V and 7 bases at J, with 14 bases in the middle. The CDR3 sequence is CATSRSGEQYF. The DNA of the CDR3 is TGTGCCACCAGCCGGAGTGGGGAGCAGTACTTC.

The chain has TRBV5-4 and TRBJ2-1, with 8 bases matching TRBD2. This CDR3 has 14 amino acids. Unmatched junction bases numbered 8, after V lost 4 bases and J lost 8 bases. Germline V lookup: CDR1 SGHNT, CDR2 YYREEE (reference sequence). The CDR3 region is CASSGWNGRDEQFF. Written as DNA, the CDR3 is TGTGCCAGCAGCGGTTGGAACGGGAGGGATGAGCAGTTCTTC.

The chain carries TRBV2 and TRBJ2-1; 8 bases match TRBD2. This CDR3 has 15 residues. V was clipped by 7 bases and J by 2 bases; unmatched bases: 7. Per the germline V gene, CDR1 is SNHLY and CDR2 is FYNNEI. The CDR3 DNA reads TGTGCCAGCACTAGGAGCGGGAGTACCTACAATGAGCAGTTCTTC. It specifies CASTRSGSTYNEQFF.

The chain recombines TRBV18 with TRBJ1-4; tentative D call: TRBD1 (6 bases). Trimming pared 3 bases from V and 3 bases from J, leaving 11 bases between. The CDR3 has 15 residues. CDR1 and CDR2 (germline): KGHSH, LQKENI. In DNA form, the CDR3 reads TGTGCCAGCTCACCCCGGACAGTACCTAATGAAAAACTGTTTTTT. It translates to CASSPRTVPNEKLFF.

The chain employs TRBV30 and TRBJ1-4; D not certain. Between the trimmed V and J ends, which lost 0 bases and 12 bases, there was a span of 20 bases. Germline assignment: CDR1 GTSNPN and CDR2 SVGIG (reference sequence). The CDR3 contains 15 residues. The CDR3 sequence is CAWSVRGTVTGELFF. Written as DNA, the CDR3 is TGTGCCTGGAGTGTACGCGGCACGGTCACGGGAGAACTGTTTTTT.

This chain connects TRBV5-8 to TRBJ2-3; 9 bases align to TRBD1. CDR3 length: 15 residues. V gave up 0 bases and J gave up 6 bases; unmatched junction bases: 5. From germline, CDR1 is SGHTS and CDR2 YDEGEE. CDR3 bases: TGTGCCAGCAGCTTGGCCGACAGGGGGAGGGATACGCAGTATTTT. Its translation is CASSLADRGRDTQYF.

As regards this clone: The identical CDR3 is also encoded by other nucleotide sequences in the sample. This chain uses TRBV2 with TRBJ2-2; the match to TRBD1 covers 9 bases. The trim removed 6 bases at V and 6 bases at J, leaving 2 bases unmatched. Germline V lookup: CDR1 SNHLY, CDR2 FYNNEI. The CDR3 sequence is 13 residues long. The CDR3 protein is CASRDRGPGELFF. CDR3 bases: TGTGCCAGCAGGGACAGGGGACCCGGGGAGCTGTTTTTT.

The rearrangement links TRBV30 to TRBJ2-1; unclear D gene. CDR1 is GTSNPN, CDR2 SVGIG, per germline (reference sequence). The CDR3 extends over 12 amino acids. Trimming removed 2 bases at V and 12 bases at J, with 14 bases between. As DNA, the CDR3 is TGTGCCTGGAGTTCTCGACCGGCAGGGCAGTTCTTC. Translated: CAWSSRPAGQFF.

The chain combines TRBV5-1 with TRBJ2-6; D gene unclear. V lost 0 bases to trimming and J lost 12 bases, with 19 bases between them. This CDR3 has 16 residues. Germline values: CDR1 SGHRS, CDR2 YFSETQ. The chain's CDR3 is CASSLEGQVPSSVLTF. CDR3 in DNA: TGCGCCAGCAGCTTGGAGGGTCAGGTCCCCTCCAGCGTCCTGACTTTC.

The CDR3 DNA reads TGTGCCAGTAGTATCCGACGATTGAACACTGAAGCTTTCTTT. Translating it yields CASSIRRLNTEAFF. The chain has TRBV19 and TRBJ1-1, with no clear D. From germline, CDR1 is LNHDA and CDR2 SQIVND (reference sequence). The CDR3 runs 14 residues. Trimming left V 3 bases short and J 0 bases short, with 8 bases between.

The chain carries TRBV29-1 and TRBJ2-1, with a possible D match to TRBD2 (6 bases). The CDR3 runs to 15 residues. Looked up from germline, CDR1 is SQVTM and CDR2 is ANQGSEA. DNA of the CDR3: TGCAGTTCTAATTCTGGGACTCAGGCCGTCAATGAGCAGTTCTTC. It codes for CSSNSGTQAVNEQFF.

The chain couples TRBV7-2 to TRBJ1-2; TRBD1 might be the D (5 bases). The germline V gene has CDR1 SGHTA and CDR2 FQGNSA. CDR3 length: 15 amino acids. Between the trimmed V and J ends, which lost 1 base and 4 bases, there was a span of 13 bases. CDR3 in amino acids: CASSLVPGQGYGYTF. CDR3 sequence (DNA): TGTGCCAGCAGCTTAGTGCCAGGGCAGGGCTATGGCTACACCTTC.

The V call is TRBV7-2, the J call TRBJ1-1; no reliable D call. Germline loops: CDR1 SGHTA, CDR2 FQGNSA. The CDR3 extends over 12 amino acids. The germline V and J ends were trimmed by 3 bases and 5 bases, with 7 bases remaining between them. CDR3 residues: CASSFIRTEAFF. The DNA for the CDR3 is TGTGCCAGCAGCTTTATCAGGACTGAAGCTTTCTTT.

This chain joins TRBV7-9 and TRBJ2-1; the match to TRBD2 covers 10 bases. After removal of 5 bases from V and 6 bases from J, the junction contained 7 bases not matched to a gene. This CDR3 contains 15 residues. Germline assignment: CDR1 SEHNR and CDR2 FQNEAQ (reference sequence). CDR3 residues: CASSPRLAGPNEQFF. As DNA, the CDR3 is TGTGCCAGCAGCCCTCGACTAGCGGGCCCCAATGAGCAGTTCTTC.

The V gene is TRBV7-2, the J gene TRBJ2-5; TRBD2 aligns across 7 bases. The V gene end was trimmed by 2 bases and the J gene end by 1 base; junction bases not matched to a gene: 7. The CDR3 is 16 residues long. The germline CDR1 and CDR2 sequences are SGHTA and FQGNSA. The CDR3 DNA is TGTGCCAGCAGCTTATTCTTAGGCGGGAGCCAAGAGACCCAGTACTTC. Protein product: CASSLFLGGSQETQYF.

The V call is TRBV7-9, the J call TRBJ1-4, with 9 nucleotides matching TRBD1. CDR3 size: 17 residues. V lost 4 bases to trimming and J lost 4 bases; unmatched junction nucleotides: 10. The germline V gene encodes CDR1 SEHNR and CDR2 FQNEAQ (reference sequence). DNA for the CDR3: TGTGCCAGCAGCTCACTGAAAGGACAGGGGATTAATGAAAAACTGTTTTTT. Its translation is CASSSLKGQGINEKLFF. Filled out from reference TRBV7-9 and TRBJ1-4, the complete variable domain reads DTGVSQNPRHKITKRGQNVTFRCDPISEHNRLYWYRQTLGQGPEFLTYFQNEAQLEKSRLLSDRFSAERPKGSFSTLEIQRTEQGDSAMYLCASSSLKGQGINEKLFFGSGTQLSVL.